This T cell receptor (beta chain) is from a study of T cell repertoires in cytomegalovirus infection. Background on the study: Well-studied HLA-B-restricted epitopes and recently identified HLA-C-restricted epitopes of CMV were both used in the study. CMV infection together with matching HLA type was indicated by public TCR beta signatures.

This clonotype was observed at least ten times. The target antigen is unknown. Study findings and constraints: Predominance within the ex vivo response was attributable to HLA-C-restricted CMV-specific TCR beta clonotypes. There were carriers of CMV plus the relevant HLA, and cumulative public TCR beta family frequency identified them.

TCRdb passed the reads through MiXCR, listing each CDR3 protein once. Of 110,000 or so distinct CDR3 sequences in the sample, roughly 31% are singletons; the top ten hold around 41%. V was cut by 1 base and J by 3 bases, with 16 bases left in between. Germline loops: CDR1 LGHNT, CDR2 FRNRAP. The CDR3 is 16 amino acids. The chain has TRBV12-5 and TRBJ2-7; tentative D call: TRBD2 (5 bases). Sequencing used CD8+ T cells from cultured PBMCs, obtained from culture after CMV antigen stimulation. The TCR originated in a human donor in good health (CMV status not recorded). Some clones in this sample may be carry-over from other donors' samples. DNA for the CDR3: TGTGCTAGTGGTTTGGGACCGGGATCAATAGGCTACGAGCAGTACTTC. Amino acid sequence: CASGLGPGSIGYEQYF.